The T cell receptor (beta chain) described here comes from a study of regulatory T cells in long-lasting Graves disease. This clonotype was counted only a few times. CDR3 regions were amplified by Arm-PCR using iRepertoire HTBI primers to build TCR beta libraries. In TCRdb, the multiplex PCR reads were re-called with MiXCR into one record per CDR3 protein. In the table there are hundreds of thousands of distinct CDR3 sequences, over 15% of which are singletons. As to time point: newly diagnosed GD, antithyroid drugs for less than 3 months. PBMCs provided the RNA from which the TCR library was made. Graves' disease diagnoses followed American Thyroid Association guidelines. The EDTA tubes were filled with around 9 milliliters of drawn peripheral blood. The CDR3 runs to 16 residues. Germline lookup yields CDR1 SNHLY and CDR2 FYNNEI. The J segment lost 0 bases and the V segment lost 8 bases, leaving 6 bases of the junction unmatched.

The same data also went into a second study, on T cells in Graves' hyperthyroidism and ophthalmopathy. From that study: Absence of ophthalmopathy progression within 18 months defined stable Graves' hyperthyroidism.

The sample here was peripheral blood mononuclear cells (PBMCs), taken at new diagnosis, from a patient treated with antithyroid drugs. The chain carries TRBV2 and TRBJ2-6; 8 positions match TRBD1. This receptor was obtained from a man aged 35 to 55 with Graves disease. CDR3 in DNA: TGTGCCAGCGAACCCAGGGGGCGCTCTGGGGCCAACGTCCTGACTTTC. Amino acids: CASEPRGRSGANVLTF.